This TCR beta chain stems from a study of blood T cell repertoires in COVID-19. About the study: Samples came from the United States, Italy and Spain, spanning acute and convalescent COVID-19. T cells, B-cell-depleted T cells, or PBMCs provided the cDNA or gDNA that served as material.

Trimming left V 1 base short and J 4 bases short, with 10 bases between. Germline V CDR1 and CDR2: SGHVS, FQNEAQ. CDR3 size: 15 residues. Study processing details: Researchers report that nucleated cell counts were estimated from reference gene primer amplification. Profiling relied on immunoSEQ multiplex PCR, and the TCRdb table lists in-frame clones only, not all of them. V, J and clone size reflect that table, while D and trimming were determined from the DNA. This repertoire shows some 150,000 clones, roughly nine tenths found once; its top ten account for about 1.6%. Material: peripheral blood. The TCR originated in a human donor in a cohort sampled during active COVID-19. This chain links TRBV7-8 with TRBJ1-4, with D unresolved. Here the CDR3 reads CASSLGADLNEKLFF. CDR3 bases: TGTGCCAGCAGCTTAGGGGCAGACCTTAATGAAAAACTGTTTTTT. Filled out from reference TRBV7-8 and TRBJ1-4, the complete variable domain reads GAGVSQSPRYKVAKRGQDVALRCDPISGHVSLFWYQQALGQGPEFLTYFQNEAQLDKSGLPSDRFFAERPEGSVSTLKIQRTQQEDSAVYLCASSLGADLNEKLFFGSGTQLSVL.